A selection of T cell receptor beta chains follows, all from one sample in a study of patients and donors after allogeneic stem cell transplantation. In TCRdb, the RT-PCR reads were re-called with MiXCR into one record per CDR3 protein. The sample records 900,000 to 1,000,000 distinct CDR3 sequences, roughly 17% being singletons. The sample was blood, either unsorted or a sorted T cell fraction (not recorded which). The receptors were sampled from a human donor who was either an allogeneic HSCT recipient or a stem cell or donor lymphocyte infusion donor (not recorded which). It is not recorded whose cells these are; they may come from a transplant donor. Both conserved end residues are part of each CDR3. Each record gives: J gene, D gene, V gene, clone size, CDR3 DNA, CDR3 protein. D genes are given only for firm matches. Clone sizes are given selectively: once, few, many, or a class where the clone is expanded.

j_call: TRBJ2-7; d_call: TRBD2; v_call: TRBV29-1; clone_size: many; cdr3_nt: TGCAGCGTTCAGCGGGGAAGCTACGAGCAGTACTTC; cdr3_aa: CSVQRGSYEQYF
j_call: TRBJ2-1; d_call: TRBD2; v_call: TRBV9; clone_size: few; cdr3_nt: TGTGCCAGCAGCGGCGGACTAGCGGGAGGTGGTAATGAGCAGTTCTTC; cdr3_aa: CASSGGLAGGGNEQFF
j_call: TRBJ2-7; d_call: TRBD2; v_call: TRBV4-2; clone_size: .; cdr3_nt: TGTGCCAGCAGCCAAGAAGAGGCGGGAGCCTACGAGCAGTACTTC; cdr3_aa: CASSQEEAGAYEQYF
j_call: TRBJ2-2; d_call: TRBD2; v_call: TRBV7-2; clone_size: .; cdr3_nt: TGTGCCAGCAGCCCGCCGGGACTAGCGGGAGGGAACGGGGAGCTGTTTTTT; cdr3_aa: CASSPPGLAGGNGELFF
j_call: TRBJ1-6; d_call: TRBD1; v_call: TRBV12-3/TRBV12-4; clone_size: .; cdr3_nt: TGTGCCAGCAGTTTCCCCGGGACAGGGGGCGCAGGTTCACCCCTCCACTTT; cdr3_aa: CASSFPGTGGAGSPLHF
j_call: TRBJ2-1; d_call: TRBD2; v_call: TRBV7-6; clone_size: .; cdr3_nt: TGTGCCAGCAGCCCCCAGCCCCAACTAGCGAGTAGGTCCAATGAGCAGTTCTTC; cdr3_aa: CASSPQPQLASRSNEQFF
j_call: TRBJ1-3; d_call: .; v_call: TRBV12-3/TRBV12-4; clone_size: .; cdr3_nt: TGTGCCAGCAGCCCGTTCCCCACCATATATTTT; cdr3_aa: CASSPFPTIYF
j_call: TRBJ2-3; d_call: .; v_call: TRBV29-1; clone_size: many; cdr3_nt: TGCAGCGTCCCCACCCGGGCAGATACGCAGTATTTT; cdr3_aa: CSVPTRADTQYF
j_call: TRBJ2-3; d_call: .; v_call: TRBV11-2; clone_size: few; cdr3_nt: TGTGCCAGCAGCTTGGAGGGTTTAACAGATACGCAGTATTTT; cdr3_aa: CASSLEGLTDTQYF
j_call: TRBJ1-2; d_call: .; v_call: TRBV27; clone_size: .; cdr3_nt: TGTGCCAGCGCCTTAACCGGGCTAACCCAGAACTATGGCTACACCTTC; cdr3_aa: CASALTGLTQNYGYTF
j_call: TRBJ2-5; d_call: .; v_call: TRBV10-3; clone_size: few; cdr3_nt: TGTGCCATCAGTGAGGCGCTGGGGGCTATAGAGACCCAGTACTTC; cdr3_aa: CAISEALGAIETQYF
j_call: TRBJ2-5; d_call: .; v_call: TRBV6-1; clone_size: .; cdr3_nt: TGTGCCAGCAGTCAAACCCCCCGGGGGGAGACCCAGTACTTC; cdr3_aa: CASSQTPRGETQYF
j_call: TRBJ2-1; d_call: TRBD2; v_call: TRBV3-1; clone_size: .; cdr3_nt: TGTGCCAGCAGCCCGTGGGCCAGCGGGGTCTACAATGAGCAGTTCTTC; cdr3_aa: CASSPWASGVYNEQFF
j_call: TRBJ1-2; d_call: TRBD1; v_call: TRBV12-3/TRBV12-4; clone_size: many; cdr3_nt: TGTGCCAGCAGTCGACAGGGAGGGTATGGCTACACCTTC; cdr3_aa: CASSRQGGYGYTF
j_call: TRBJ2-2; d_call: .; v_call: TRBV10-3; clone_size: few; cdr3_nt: TGTGCCATCAGTGAGTCTAGGACAGCGAACACCGGGGAGCTGTTTTTT; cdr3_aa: CAISESRTANTGELFF
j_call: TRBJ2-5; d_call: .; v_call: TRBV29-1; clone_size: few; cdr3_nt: TGCAGCGTACAGGGATCTCCAGAGACCCAGTACTTC; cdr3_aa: CSVQGSPETQYF
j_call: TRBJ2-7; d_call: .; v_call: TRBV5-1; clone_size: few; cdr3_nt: TGCGCCAGCAGCTTGGGAGGGAGCTCCCCCTACGAGCAGTACTTC; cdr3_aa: CASSLGGSSPYEQYF
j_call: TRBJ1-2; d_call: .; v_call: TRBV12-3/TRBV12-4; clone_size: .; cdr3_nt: TGTGCCAGCAGGTCCCCCTGGGCAGTGCGGGGCTACACCTTC; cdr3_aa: CASRSPWAVRGYTF
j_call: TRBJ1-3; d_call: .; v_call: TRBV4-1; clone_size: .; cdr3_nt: TGCGCCAGCAGCCAAACCGGGACAAACTCTGGAAACACCATATATTTT; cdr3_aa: CASSQTGTNSGNTIYF
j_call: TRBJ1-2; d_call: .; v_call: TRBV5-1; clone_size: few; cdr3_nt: TGCGCCAGCAGCTTCCACAGGGATGGCTACACCTTC; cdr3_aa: CASSFHRDGYTF
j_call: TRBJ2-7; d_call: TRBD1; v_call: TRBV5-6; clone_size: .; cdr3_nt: TGTGCCAGCATAGGGACAGATGACTCCTACGAGCAGTACTTC; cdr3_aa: CASIGTDDSYEQYF
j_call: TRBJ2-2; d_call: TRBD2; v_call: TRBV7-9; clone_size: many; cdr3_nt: TGTGCCAGCATCCTAGCGGGTAACACCGGGGAGCTGTTTTTT; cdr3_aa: CASILAGNTGELFF
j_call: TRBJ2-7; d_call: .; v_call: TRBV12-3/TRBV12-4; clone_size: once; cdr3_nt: TGTGCCAGCAACCACCGGGACACCTCCTACGAGCAGTACTTC; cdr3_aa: CASNHRDTSYEQYF
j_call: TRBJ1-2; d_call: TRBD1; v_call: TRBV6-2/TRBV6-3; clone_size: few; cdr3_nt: TGTGCCAGCAGCCTCCGAGGGACAGACCGCTATGGCTACACCTTC; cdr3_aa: CASSLRGTDRYGYTF
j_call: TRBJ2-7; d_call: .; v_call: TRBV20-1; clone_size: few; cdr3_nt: TGCAGTGCTAGAACTCAAGGATCCTACGAGCAGTACTTC; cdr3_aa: CSARTQGSYEQYF
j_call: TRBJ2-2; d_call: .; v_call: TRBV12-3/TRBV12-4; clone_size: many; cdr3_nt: TGTGCCAGCAGTTACACCGGGGAGCTGTTTTTT; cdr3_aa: CASSYTGELFF
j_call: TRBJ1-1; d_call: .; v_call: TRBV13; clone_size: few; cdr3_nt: TGTGCCAGCAGCATGGGGAGGCAGGACACTGAAGCTTTCTTT; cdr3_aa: CASSMGRQDTEAFF
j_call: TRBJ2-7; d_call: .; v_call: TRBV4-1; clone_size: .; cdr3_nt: TGCGCCAGCAGCCAGGCGGCTAGTTTCACCTACGAGCAGTACTTC; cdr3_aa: CASSQAASFTYEQYF
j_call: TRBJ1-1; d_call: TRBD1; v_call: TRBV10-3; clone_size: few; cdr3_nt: TGTGCCACGACAGGGGGTGACACTGAAGCTTTCTTT; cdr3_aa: CATTGGDTEAFF
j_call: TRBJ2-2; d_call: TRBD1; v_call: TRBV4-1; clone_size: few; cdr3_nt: TGCGCCAGCAGCCAAGATAGGACAGGGGTCCCCGGGGAGCTGTTTTTT; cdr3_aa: CASSQDRTGVPGELFF
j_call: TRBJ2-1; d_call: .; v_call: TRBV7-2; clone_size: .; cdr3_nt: TGTGCCAGCAGCTTAGGAAAGGGCAGCGGCACATACAATGAGCAGTTCTTC; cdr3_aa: CASSLGKGSGTYNEQFF
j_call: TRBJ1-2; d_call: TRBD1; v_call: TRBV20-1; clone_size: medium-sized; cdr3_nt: TGCAGTGGCCAACCGGGACAGGGGAACTATGGCTACACCTTC; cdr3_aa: CSGQPGQGNYGYTF
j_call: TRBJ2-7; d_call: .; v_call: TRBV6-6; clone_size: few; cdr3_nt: TGTGCCAGCACCGACCAGGGGTTCGAGCAGTACTTC; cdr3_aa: CASTDQGFEQYF
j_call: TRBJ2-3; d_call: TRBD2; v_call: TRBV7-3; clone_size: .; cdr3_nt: TGTGCCAGCAGCCCGCTAGCGGGAGTTACCGCAGATACGCAGTATTTT; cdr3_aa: CASSPLAGVTADTQYF
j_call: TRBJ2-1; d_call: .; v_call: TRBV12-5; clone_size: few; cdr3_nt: TGTGCTAGTGGATGGGGGGCATATGAGCAGTTCTTC; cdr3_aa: CASGWGAYEQFF
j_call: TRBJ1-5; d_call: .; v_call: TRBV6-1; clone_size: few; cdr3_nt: TGTGCCAGCAGTGAACTTGGACCTGGGGATCAGCCCCAGCATTTT; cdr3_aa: CASSELGPGDQPQHF
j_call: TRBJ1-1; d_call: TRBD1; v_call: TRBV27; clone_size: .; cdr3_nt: TGTGCCAGCAGTCCCCGGACAGGGAAGGGCGCTGAAGCTTTCTTT; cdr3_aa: CASSPRTGKGAEAFF
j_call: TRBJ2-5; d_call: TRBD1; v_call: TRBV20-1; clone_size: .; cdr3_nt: TGCAGTGGAAAAAAGGCGACAGGGAAGAGAGAGACCCAGTACTTC; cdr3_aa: CSGKKATGKRETQYF
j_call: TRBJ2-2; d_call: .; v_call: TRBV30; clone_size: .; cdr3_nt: TGTGCCTGGAGTGAAAGGGGGTCCGGGGAGCTGTTTTTT; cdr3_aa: CAWSERGSGELFF
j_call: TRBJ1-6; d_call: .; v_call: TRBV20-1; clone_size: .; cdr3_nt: TGCAGTGCTAGCCCCCTAGGCTATAATTCACCCCTCCACTTT; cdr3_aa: CSASPLGYNSPLHF
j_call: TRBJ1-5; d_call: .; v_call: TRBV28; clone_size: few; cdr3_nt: TGTGCCAGTCTACCTTACTCGCAGGGAAGGCAGCCCCAGCATTTT; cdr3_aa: CASLPYSQGRQPQHF
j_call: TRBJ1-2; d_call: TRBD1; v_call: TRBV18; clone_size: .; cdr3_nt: TGTGCCAGCTCACCATTTACCACCGACAGGGGTAAAAAGTATGGCTACACCTTC; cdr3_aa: CASSPFTTDRGKKYGYTF
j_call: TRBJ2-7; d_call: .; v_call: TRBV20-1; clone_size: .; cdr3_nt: TGCAGTGCTAGGGTAGAGAGAAGCTCCTACGAGCAGTACTTC; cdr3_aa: CSARVERSSYEQYF
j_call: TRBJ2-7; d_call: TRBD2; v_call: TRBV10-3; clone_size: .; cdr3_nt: TGTGCCATCAGTGGACTAGCGGGCCCGACTGTAGACTACGAGCAGTACTTC; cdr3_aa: CAISGLAGPTVDYEQYF
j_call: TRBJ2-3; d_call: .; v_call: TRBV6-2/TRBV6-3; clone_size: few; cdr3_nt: TGTGCCAGCAGTCCCGTGTCGTGGACAGATACGCAGTATTTT; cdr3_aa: CASSPVSWTDTQYF
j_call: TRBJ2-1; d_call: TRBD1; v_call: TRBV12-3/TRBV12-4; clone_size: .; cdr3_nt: TGTGCCAGCAGTTTCCCGTCAGGGACAGGGTCGTACAATGAGCAGTTCTTC; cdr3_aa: CASSFPSGTGSYNEQFF
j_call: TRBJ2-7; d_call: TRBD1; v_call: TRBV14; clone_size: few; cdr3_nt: TGTGCCAGCAGCGTAAACCGGGACAGCCCCTACGAGCAGTACTTC; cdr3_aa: CASSVNRDSPYEQYF